Presented here are 18 T cell receptor beta chains from one specimen sequenced in a study of regulatory T cells in long-lasting Graves disease. Specified time point: newly diagnosed GD, antithyroid drugs for less than 3 months. RNA isolated from PBMCs was used to make the TCR library. Assembly of TCR beta libraries relied on iRepertoire HTBI primers together with Arm-PCR of CDR3 regions. TCRdb fed the multiplex PCR reads into MiXCR, producing one record per CDR3 protein. This repertoire shows roughly 350,000 distinct CDR3 sequences, approximately 15% found once; its top ten account for about 27%. This sample was also put to use in a study of T cells in Graves' hyperthyroidism and ophthalmopathy.

This specimen consisted of peripheral blood mononuclear cells (PBMCs), obtained at new diagnosis, from a patient treated with antithyroid drugs. These receptors all come from a middle-aged man with Graves disease.

The chain links TRBV12-3 or TRBV12-4 to TRBJ1-5, with D perhaps TRBD1 (5 bases). Trimming took off 6 bases at V and 9 bases at J, with 12 bases between the two ends. The CDR3 is made up of 12 amino acids. CDR3 sequence reads: CASSSTEGPQHF. The CDR3 nucleotides are TGTGCCAGCAGCTCGACAGAAGGGCCCCAGCATTTT.

This clonotype has more than one count but fewer than ten. The chain is built from TRBV6-1 and TRBJ1-1; D remains ambiguous. Germline V gene sequence: CDR1 MNHNS, CDR2 SASEGT. This CDR3 region has 14 residues. V lost 2 bases to trimming and J lost 3 bases, with 10 bases between them. CDR3 region: CASSELRSYTEAFF. The CDR3 coding sequence is TGTGCCAGCAGTGAATTAAGGAGCTACACTGAAGCTTTCTTT.

This chain uses TRBV20-1 with TRBJ2-1; weak D call: TRBD1 (5 bases). Germline CDR1 reads DFQATT; CDR2 reads SNEGSKA (reference sequence). Trimming cost V 3 bases and J 6 bases, with 12 bases left between them. The CDR3 has 13 amino acids. The CDR3 coding sequence is TGCAGTGCTAGCATGGGGCCGGCCAATGAGCAGTTCTTC. Translation gives CSASMGPANEQFF.

There are many counts of this clonotype. The CDR3 bases are TGCAGTGCCCAAGACAGGACAGGGAGCTATGGCTACACCTTC. Translated: CSAQDRTGSYGYTF. The chain couples TRBV20-1 to TRBJ1-2, with 8 bases identical to TRBD1. Per germline, CDR1 DFQATT and CDR2 SNEGSKA (reference sequence). Trimming at V came to 6 bases and at J to 4 bases, leaving 10 bases not matched to a gene. The CDR3 is 14 amino acids.

The chain combines TRBV12-3 or TRBV12-4 with TRBJ1-2; weak D call: TRBD1 (6 bases). V was trimmed by 5 bases and J by 8 bases, leaving 18 bases between them. The CDR3 runs to 14 residues. CDR3 DNA: TGTGCCAGCAGTCTTGGGACACCCCAGGGAGGCTACACCTTC. Translating gives CASSLGTPQGGYTF.

The chain employs TRBV5-1 and TRBJ1-1; D unclear. This CDR3 region has 15 residues. Looked up from germline, CDR1 is SGHRS and CDR2 is YFSETQ. Trimming removed 4 bases from V and 0 bases from J, with 13 bases in between. The CDR3 is CASSPGANMNTEAFF. As DNA, the CDR3 is TGCGCCAGCAGCCCCGGCGCGAATATGAACACTGAAGCTTTCTTT.

The chain joins TRBV19 to TRBJ2-3; a weak D match, TRBD2 (6 bases). The CDR3 has 13 amino acids. With 2 bases removed from V and 4 bases from J, the gap between germline ends came to 7 bases. The germline V gene has CDR1 LNHDA and CDR2 SQIVND (reference sequence). Here the CDR3 DNA reads TGTGCCAGTAGTATACTAGCGTCAGATACGCAGTATTTT. Translated, it gives CASSILASDTQYF.

This rearrangement joins TRBV29-1 to TRBJ2-1, with D possibly called TRBD1 or TRBD2 (8 bases each). The germline V gene has CDR1 SQVTM and CDR2 ANQGSEA. The V gene lost 5 bases and the J gene lost 7 bases, with 15 bases spanning the gap. The CDR3 has 13 residues. CDR3 region: CSVPGGDRNEQFF. For the CDR3, the DNA is TGCAGCGTTCCCGGGGGGGACAGGAATGAGCAGTTCTTC.

This clonotype was counted a few times. A much larger clone differs by one base, so this may be a read error. The missing conserved phenylalanine or tryptophan at the end of this CDR3 makes a read error likely. V is TRBV3-1 and J is TRBJ1-1; D might be TRBD1 (5 bases). The CDR3 is 14 amino acids. Trimming removed 4 bases from V and 1 base from J, with 10 bases in between. From germline, CDR1 is LGHDT and CDR2 YNNKEL (reference sequence). The CDR3 is CASSLDRANTEAFL. CDR3 nucleotides: TGTGCCAGCAGCCTCGACAGAGCGAACACTGAAGCTTTCCTT.

This clonotype was picked up many times. This rearrangement joins TRBV28 to TRBJ2-7; the D is unclear. Germline loops: CDR1 MDHEN, CDR2 SYDVKM. The CDR3 consists of 12 residues. Trimming removed 2 bases at V and 3 bases at J, with 5 bases between. The CDR3 region has the DNA TGTGCCAGCAGTTTAGCCCGCTACGAGCAGTACTTC. This translates into CASSLARYEQYF.

CDR3 in DNA: TGTGCCAGCAGGGAGCGGGGGGGCTACGAGACCCAGTACTTC. Encoded protein: CASRERGGYETQYF. V usage is TRBV6-2 or TRBV6-3 and J usage is TRBJ2-5; 10 bases align to TRBD2. From germline, CDR1 is MNHEY and CDR2 SVGEGT. The CDR3 contains 14 residues. Germline trimming cut 6 bases from V and 5 bases from J; bases unmatched to any gene: 6.

This sequence joins TRBV19 and TRBJ2-1; D unclear. Between the trimmed V and J ends, which lost 1 base and 2 bases, there was a span of 6 bases. This CDR3 comprises 14 residues. Germline CDR1 is LNHDA and CDR2 is SQIVND (reference sequence). CDR3 DNA sequence: TGTGCCAGTAGTATAGTTCCCACCTACAATGAGCAGTTCTTC. Protein product: CASSIVPTYNEQFF.

In its sample, this clonotype was seen a few times. J is TRBJ1-3 and V is TRBV12-3 or TRBV12-4; TRBD1 agrees at 8 bases. There are 17 residues in the CDR3. V was pared by 3 bases and J by 1 base, with 8 bases of the junction left unmatched. The CDR3 coding sequence is TGTGCCAGCAGTTTTAGGGCAGGGGGCTGGTCTGGAAACACCATATATTTT. Translation gives CASSFRAGGWSGNTIYF.

This clonotype was counted at least ten times. This rearrangement joins TRBV6-1 to TRBJ2-5; 7 positions agree with TRBD2. This CDR3 spans 14 amino acids. Germline assignment: CDR1 MNHNS and CDR2 SASEGT. J gave up 4 bases and V 6 bases, and 8 bases lay outside the gene matches. CDR3 sequence: CASRRGSSRETQYF. DNA for the CDR3: TGTGCCAGCAGGCGGGGGTCCTCCCGAGAGACCCAGTACTTC.

This clonotype has a count of ten or more. A much larger clone differs by one base, so this may be a read error. The CDR3 loop is CASSQINEQFF. CDR3 nucleotides: TGTGCCAGCAGCCAGATCAATGAGCAGTTCTTC. The chain combines TRBV7-2 with TRBJ2-1; no firm D call. Germline CDR1 and CDR2: SGHTA and FQGNSA. Trimming left V 5 bases short and J 6 bases short, with 5 bases between. The CDR3 contains 11 residues.

This clonotype was recorded at least ten times. This chain uses TRBV11-2 with TRBJ2-4; D gene unclear. V lost 5 bases and J 0 bases, leaving 11 bases between the germline ends. In germline, CDR1 is SGHAT, CDR2 FQNNGV. The CDR3 has 15 residues. CDR3 in DNA: TGTGCCAGCAGCCCGGCCCTGGCAGCCAAAAACATTCAGTACTTC. Translated, it gives CASSPALAAKNIQYF.

This clonotype was observed many times. This chain links TRBV5-1 with TRBJ1-1, with 8 bases fitting TRBD1. Unmatched junction bases numbered 10, after V lost 4 bases and J lost 5 bases. The CDR3 contains 15 residues. Germline lookup yields CDR1 SGHRS and CDR2 YFSETQ. The CDR3 protein is CASSRSGGGLTEAFF. The CDR3 region has the DNA TGCGCCAGCAGCCGGTCAGGGGGCGGTTTGACTGAAGCTTTCTTT.

This clonotype was detected ten times or more. Here the CDR3 reads CASSLRGLAVPSTDTQYF. Written as DNA, the CDR3 is TGTGCCAGCAGCTTGAGGGGACTAGCGGTTCCTAGCACAGATACGCAGTATTTT. The chain employs TRBV5-4 and TRBJ2-3, with 11 positions matching TRBD2. Germline V gene sequence: CDR1 SGHNT, CDR2 YYREEE (reference sequence). Unmatched junction bases numbered 7, after V lost 1 base and J lost 0 bases. The CDR3 is made up of 18 amino acids.